These T cell receptor beta chains were read from a single sample in a study of cytomegalovirus exposure and HLA in healthy donors. Assay: immunoSEQ multiplex PCR; the TCRdb copy retains only in-frame clones and omits some. The sample yields about 130,000 clones, approximately 80% seen once. The sequenced material came from PBMCs. These receptors came from a man aged 30 to 39 in good health and CMV-seronegative. The CDR3 runs from the conserved cysteine through the conserved F or W. D genes are given only for firm matches. The size of a clone is reported for some rows only, either as once, few or many, or as a class for expanded clones.

TRBJ2-2	-	TRBV4-1	-	TGCGCCAGCAGCCCCCTAGCCGGGGAGCTGTTTTTT	CASSPLAGELFF
TRBJ2-1	TRBD2	TRBV9	-	TGTGCCAGCAGCGTAGCGGGAGGGCCGGACAATGAGCAGTTCTTC	CASSVAGGPDNEQFF
TRBJ1-2	-	TRBV7-3	-	TGTGCCAGCAGCTCGGGACACGTCGATCGGGGCTACACCTTC	CASSSGHVDRGYTF
TRBJ2-3	-	TRBV7-7	once	TGTGCTAGCAGCTTAGATAGGGGTGCAGATACGCAGTATTTT	CASSLDRGADTQYF
TRBJ1-3	-	TRBV7-7	-	TGTGCTAGCAGCTCCGGACAGAGCTCTGGAAACACCATATATTTT	CASSSGQSSGNTIYF
TRBJ2-3	TRBD2	TRBV5-4	once	TGTGCCAGCAGCTTGGATAGCGGGATCGCCGGAGATACGCAGTATTTT	CASSLDSGIAGDTQYF
TRBJ2-1	-	TRBV9	-	TGTGCCAGCAGCCCCGCACGGGACAATGAGCAGTTCTTC	CASSPARDNEQFF
TRBJ2-5	-	TRBV19	few	TGTGCCAGTAGTGTAAATTCTTTAGCGACTCGCAGAGAGACCCAGTACTTC	CASSVNSLATRRETQYF
TRBJ1-1	-	TRBV30	-	TGTGCCTGGAGTGTACGACAGGTCACTGAAGCTTTCTTT	CAWSVRQVTEAFF
TRBJ2-2	TRBD1	TRBV12-5	-	TGTGCTAGTGGTTTAGGACAGGGGACGTTCGCCGGGGAGCTGTTTTTT	CASGLGQGTFAGELFF
TRBJ2-2	TRBD1	TRBV2	-	TGTGCCAGCAGCGCGAAGGGGACAGGGTTAACCGGGGAGCTGTTTTTT	CASSAKGTGLTGELFF
TRBJ2-6	TRBD1	TRBV23-1	few	TGCGCCAGCAGTCAAGCCCAGGGGGCGCACGGGGCCAACGTCCTGACTTTC	CASSQAQGAHGANVLTF
TRBJ2-3	-	TRBV6-4	-	TGTGCCAGCAGTGACGGTACGGGAAGCACAGATACGCAGTATTTT	CASSDGTGSTDTQYF
TRBJ2-7	-	TRBV19	-	TGTGCCAGTAGTATAGGCGCACCTAGCTACGAGCAGTACTTC	CASSIGAPSYEQYF
TRBJ2-3	-	TRBV7-2	-	TGTGCCAGCAGCTTTAATACAGATACGCAGTATTTT	CASSFNTDTQYF
TRBJ2-2	TRBD2	TRBV29-1	once	TGCAGCGTTGGTAGGGACGGGACTAGGGAGCTGTTTTTT	CSVGRDGTRELFF
TRBJ2-7	-	TRBV6-1	few	TGTGCCAGCAGTGAATTCACCGGGAGGTACTTC	CASSEFTGRYF
TRBJ2-5	TRBD2	TRBV27	-	TGTGCCAGCAGTTTTAGCGGGAGGGCCGTTGAGACCCAGTACTTC	CASSFSGRAVETQYF
TRBJ2-3	TRBD2	TRBV6-1	-	TGTGCCAGCAGTGACATAAGGTGGAGCGGGAGGGCTTCTACAGATACGCAGTATTTT	CASSDIRWSGRASTDTQYF
TRBJ2-2	-	TRBV7-9	-	TGTGCCAGTAACAGGGCCGGGGAGCTGTTTTTT	CASNRAGELFF
TRBJ2-5	TRBD1	TRBV18	once	TGTGCCAGCTCACCAGGGGACAGGGAGAAATGGACCCAGTACTTC	CASSPGDREKWTQYF
TRBJ2-5	TRBD1	TRBV6-8	once	TGTGCCATAGGGGGCGTCCAAGAGACCCAGTACTTC	CAIGGVQETQYF
TRBJ2-7	-	TRBV7-2	-	TGTGCCAGCAGCTTCAGGCAGGGTGGCGAGCAGTACTTC	CASSFRQGGEQYF
TRBJ2-7	TRBD1	TRBV14	-	TGTGCCAGCAGACCCACAGGGGGCAGGGAGCAGTACTTC	CASRPTGGREQYF
TRBJ1-2	-	TRBV28	-	TGTGCCAGCAGTCTGGGCTTAGGAGGCTACACCTTC	CASSLGLGGYTF
TRBJ1-2	-	TRBV19	-	TGTGCCAGTAGTATAGATCAGGGCAGGACCAGCGTCTATGGCTACACCTTC	CASSIDQGRTSVYGYTF
TRBJ2-5	TRBD1	TRBV6-5	-	TGTGCCAGCAAATCCGGGACAGACGTGGAGACCCAGTACTTC	CASKSGTDVETQYF